This TCR beta chain was captured in a study of patients and donors after allogeneic stem cell transplantation. This clonotype has only a few counts. TCRdb analysed the RT-PCR reads with MiXCR anew, one entry per CDR3 protein. The sample holds about 410,000 distinct CDR3 sequences, 16% seen once. This CDR3 has 13 residues. The V and J ends lost 10 bases and 6 bases, in that order; junction bases with no gene match: 10. The sequence was collected from a human donor who was either an allogeneic HSCT recipient or a stem cell or donor lymphocyte infusion donor (not recorded which). It is not recorded whose cells these are; they may come from a transplant donor. This rearrangement joins TRBV12-3 or TRBV12-4 to TRBJ2-3; 7 bases agree with TRBD2. Sequenced: blood, either unsorted or a sorted T cell fraction (not recorded which). In DNA form, the CDR3 reads TGTGCCATCCAGCGGCGGGAGAGGGATACGCAGTATTTT. It encodes CAIQRRERDTQYF.